This T cell receptor (beta chain) was recorded in a study of T cell responses to AZD1222 COVID-19 vaccine. Looking at the study overall: Second-dose timings of about 4 or about 12 weeks were pooled. Broader study findings: Epitopes outside B.1.351 and B.1.1.7 mutated regions reportedly drew nearly half of spike TCRs. Only six AZD1222 recipients tested seropositive at baseline. Repertoires were collected only later (after the peak T cell response had occurred).

As for this clone: Its specificity is unknown.

Germline loops: CDR1 SGHTA, CDR2 FQGNSA. V lost 1 base to trimming and J lost 4 bases, with 7 bases between them. This CDR3 has 14 amino acids. Measured with immunoSEQ multiplex PCR; TCRdb has only the in-frame clones, and not every one. The table has around 130,000 clones, just under 95% seen once. This specimen consisted of peripheral blood, obtained on day 0 of AZD1222 vaccination. The clonotype comes from an adult in good health. The chain has TRBV7-2 and TRBJ2-2; no clear D gene. The CDR3 region is CASSLVTATGELFF. In DNA form, the CDR3 reads TGTGCCAGCAGCTTAGTAACAGCCACCGGGGAGCTGTTTTTT. Full variable domain (outside the CDR3, taken from reference TRBV7-2 and TRBJ2-2): GAGVSQSPSNKVTEKGKDVELRCDPISGHTALYWYRQSLGQGLEFLIYFQGNSAPDKSGLPSDRFSAERTGGSVSTLTIQRTQQEDSAVYLCASSLVTATGELFFGEGSRLTVL.